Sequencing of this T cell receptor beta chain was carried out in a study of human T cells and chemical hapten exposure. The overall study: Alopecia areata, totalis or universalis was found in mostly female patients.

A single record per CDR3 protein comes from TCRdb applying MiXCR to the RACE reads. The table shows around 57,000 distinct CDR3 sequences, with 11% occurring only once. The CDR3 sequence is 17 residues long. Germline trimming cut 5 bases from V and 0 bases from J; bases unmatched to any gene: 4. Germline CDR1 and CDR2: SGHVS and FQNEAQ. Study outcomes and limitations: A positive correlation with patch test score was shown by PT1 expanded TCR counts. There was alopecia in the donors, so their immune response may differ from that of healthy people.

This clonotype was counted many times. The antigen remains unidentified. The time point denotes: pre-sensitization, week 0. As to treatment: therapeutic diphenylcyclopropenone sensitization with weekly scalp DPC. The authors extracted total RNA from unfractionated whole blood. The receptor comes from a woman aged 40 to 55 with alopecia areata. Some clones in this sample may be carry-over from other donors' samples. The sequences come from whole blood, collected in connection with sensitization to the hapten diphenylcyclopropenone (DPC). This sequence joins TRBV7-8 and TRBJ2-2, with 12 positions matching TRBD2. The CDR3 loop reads CASSQTSGGPNTGELFF. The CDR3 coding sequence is TGTGCCAGCAGCCAGACTAGCGGGGGCCCGAACACCGGGGAGCTGTTTTTT.